This T cell receptor (beta chain) was identified during a study of post-analysis software for immune sequencing data. Study-level findings and limits: Five TRBV segments (TRBV5-6, TRBV5-1 and TRBV20-1 among them) occurred more frequently in patients than in controls. F-measure co-clustering was strong for batch-matched samples. Among multiple sclerosis patients, normalized Chao1 diversity was significantly below that of controls.

CDR1 is LGHDT and CDR2 is YNNKEL in the germline V gene (reference sequence). The CDR3 is 17 amino acids. The ends were cut back, 3 bases at V and 1 base at J, with 16 bases in the middle. Remarks on this clonotype: The antigen remains undetermined.

Incorporated into the TCR beta cDNA libraries were unique molecular identifiers, which served to reduce PCR and sequencing biases. One entry per CDR3 protein, called by TCRdb with MiXCR from the PCR reads. The sample contains roughly 600,000 distinct CDR3 sequences, 44% of which appear only once. Material for sequencing was blood. This clonotype was sampled from a girl aged 5-17 years with multiple sclerosis. The chain is built from TRBV3-1 and TRBJ2-4, with D unclear. The CDR3: CASSHGSLSVAKNIQYF. DNA for the CDR3: TGTGCCAGCAGCCATGGCTCCCTGTCTGTGGCCAAAAACATTCAGTACTTC.